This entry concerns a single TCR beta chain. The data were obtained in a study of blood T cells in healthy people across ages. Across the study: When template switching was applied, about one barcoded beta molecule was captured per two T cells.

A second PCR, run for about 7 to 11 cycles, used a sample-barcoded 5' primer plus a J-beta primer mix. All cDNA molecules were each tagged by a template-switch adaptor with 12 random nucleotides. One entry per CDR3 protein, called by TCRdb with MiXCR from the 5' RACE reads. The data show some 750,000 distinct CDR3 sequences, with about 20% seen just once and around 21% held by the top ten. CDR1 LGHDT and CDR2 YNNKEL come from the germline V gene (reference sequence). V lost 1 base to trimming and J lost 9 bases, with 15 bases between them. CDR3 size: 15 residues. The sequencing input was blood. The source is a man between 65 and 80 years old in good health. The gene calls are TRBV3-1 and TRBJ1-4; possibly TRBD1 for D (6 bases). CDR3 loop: CASSQVSGDLKKLFF. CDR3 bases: TGTGCCAGCAGCCAAGTTTCAGGGGATCTGAAAAAACTGTTTTTT.